This T cell receptor (beta chain) appears in the sequencing data of a study of blood T cell repertoires in COVID-19. The germline CDR1 and CDR2 sequences are SNHLY and FYNNEI. This CDR3 region has 12 residues. Germline trimming cut 6 bases from V and 8 bases from J; bases unmatched to any gene: 3. Clones were read by immunoSEQ multiplex PCR, and TCRdb kept only the in-frame ones, dropping some. The sample has 100,000 or so clones, roughly 87% seen once. Sequencing used peripheral blood. This chain connects TRBV2 to TRBJ2-1, with 8 positions matching TRBD2. This clonotype was obtained from a man between 60 and 70 years old with acute or convalescent COVID-19. The CDR3 sequence is CASRETSDEQFF. The DNA of the CDR3 is TGTGCCAGCAGAGAGACTAGCGATGAGCAGTTCTTC.